This T cell receptor (beta chain) derives from a study of blood T cell repertoires in COVID-19. Individuals drawn from approximately 26 US areas were roughly 18 to 95 years old. This CDR3 has 17 residues. Germline V lookup: CDR1 SEHNR, CDR2 FQNEAQ (reference sequence). V gave up 4 bases and J gave up 8 bases, with 24 bases separating them. In the source study's methods: Amplification with reference gene primers provided the estimates of nucleated cell counts. Profiling relied on immunoSEQ multiplex PCR, and the TCRdb table lists in-frame clones only, not all of them. D and trimming come from the DNA, and the V and J calls and clone size come from that table. The profile covers approximately 140,000 clones, with almost 85% appearing a single time and 4.5% to 5.5% taken by the ten largest.

The receptor was isolated from a man between 35 and 55 years old with acute COVID-19. Sequenced sample: PBMCs or T cells enriched from blood (not recorded which). The chain couples TRBV7-9 to TRBJ2-1; tentative D call: TRBD1 (6 bases). This CDR3 reads CASSSLGPTTGSDEQFF. The CDR3 DNA follows: TGTGCCAGCAGCTCCCTCGGACCGACCACAGGGTCCGATGAGCAGTTCTTC.